Presented here are 16 T cell receptor beta chains from one specimen sequenced in a study of cytomegalovirus exposure and HLA in healthy donors. Both 60 Vbeta primers and 13 Jbeta primers went into the PCR. Assay used: immunoSEQ multiplex PCR; TCRdb lists only in-frame clones, some missing. There are some 62,000 clones in the sample; 80% to 90% occur only once, and about 1.5% lies in the top ten. Sequencing was carried out using PBMCs. These receptors all stem from a man aged 18 to 35 in good health and CMV-seronegative.

This chain links TRBV5-1 with TRBJ2-1; perhaps TRBD2 as D (6 bases). The germline V and J ends were trimmed by 7 bases and 10 bases, with 15 bases remaining between them. The germline V gene encodes CDR1 SGHRS and CDR2 YFSETQ. The CDR3 is 12 amino acids. CDR3: CASRLGVEEQFF. DNA of the CDR3: TGCGCCAGCCGACTAGGGGTGGAGGAGCAGTTCTTC.

The chain employs TRBV5-1 and TRBJ1-6, with TRBD1 matching 10 bases. The CDR3 has 14 amino acids. CDR1 is SGHRS and CDR2 is YFSETQ in the germline V gene. V shed 4 bases, J shed 7 bases, and the junction held 2 bases outside the gene matches. The CDR3 DNA reads TGCGCCAGCAGCGAGGGACAGGGGAATTCACCCCTCCACTTT. It yields the protein CASSEGQGNSPLHF. Together with reference TRBV5-1 and TRBJ1-6, the CDR3 gives the full variable domain: KAGVTQTPRYLIKTRGQQVTLSCSPISGHRSVSWYQQTPGQGLQFLFEYFSETQRNKGNFPGRFSGRQFSNSRSEMNVSTLELGDSALYLCASSEGQGNSPLHFGNGTRLTVT.

V is TRBV10-2 and J is TRBJ2-2, with 12 bases aligning to TRBD2. The CDR3 runs to 14 residues. Germline V lookup: CDR1 WSHSY, CDR2 SAAADI. Trimming took 8 bases from V and 6 from J; bases not matched to a gene: 4. The CDR3 nucleotides read TGCGCCAGCCTAGCGGGGGGGAGTCCCGGGGAGCTGTTTTTT. It is translated as CASLAGGSPGELFF.

The CDR3 region is CASSLRSQVYGYTF. The CDR3, as DNA: TGTGCCAGCAGCTTGAGGTCACAGGTCTATGGCTACACCTTC. V and J are TRBV13 and TRBJ1-2; possible D gene TRBD1, 5 bases. V dropped 3 bases and J dropped 4 bases, with 12 bases sitting between them. CDR3 length equals 14 residues. Germline CDR1 and CDR2: PRHDT and FYEKMQ (reference sequence).

This sequence joins TRBV6-5 and TRBJ2-7, with 9 positions matching TRBD2. The length of the CDR3 is 16 residues. The J segment lost 4 bases and the V segment lost 2 bases, leaving 9 bases of the junction unmatched. In germline, CDR1 is MNHEY, CDR2 SVGAGI. In nucleotides, the CDR3 is TGTGCCAGCAGTTACCCAGGGGCTAGCGGGGATTACGAGCAGTACTTC. Residues: CASSYPGASGDYEQYF.

The chain employs TRBV19 and TRBJ2-5, with D perhaps TRBD2 (6 bases). Germline V CDR1 and CDR2: LNHDA, SQIVND (reference sequence). The germline V and J ends were trimmed by 4 bases and 4 bases, with 13 bases remaining between them. The CDR3 is 14 residues long. The CDR3 DNA reads TGTGCCAGTAGTAGAGGAGGGGAAACAGAGACCCAGTACTTC. Its protein is CASSRGGETETQYF. Together with reference TRBV19 and TRBJ2-5, the CDR3 gives the full variable domain: DGGITQSPKYLFRKEGQNVTLSCEQNLNHDAMYWYRQDPGQGLRLIYYSQIVNDFQKGDIAEGYSVSREKKESFPLTVTSAQKNPTAFYLCASSRGGETETQYFGPGTRLLVL.

This chain links TRBV5-6 with TRBJ2-1, with 7 nucleotides matching TRBD2. CDR1 SGHDT and CDR2 YYEEEE come from the germline V gene. J was trimmed by 5 bases and V by 2 bases; bases with no gene match: 13. The CDR3 is 17 residues long. The CDR3 DNA reads TGTGCCAGCAGCTTTTTTTTGACTAGCCGCGGGGACAATGAGCAGTTCTTC. Translation gives CASSFFLTSRGDNEQFF.

This chain uses TRBV7-9 with TRBJ1-5; 7 bases are a match to TRBD1. The trim removed 5 bases at V and 2 bases at J, leaving 3 bases unmatched. CDR3 size: 14 residues. Germline loops: CDR1 SEHNR, CDR2 FQNEAQ (reference sequence). The DNA for the CDR3 is TGTGCCAGCAGCCAGGGGACAGGCAATCAGCCCCAGCATTTT. It codes for CASSQGTGNQPQHF. The variable domain in full, with the rest retrieved from reference TRBV7-9 and TRBJ1-5, is DTGVSQNPRHKITKRGQNVTFRCDPISEHNRLYWYRQTLGQGPEFLTYFQNEAQLEKSRLLSDRFSAERPKGSFSTLEIQRTEQGDSAMYLCASSQGTGNQPQHFGDGTRLSIL.

CDR3 nucleotides: TGTGCCAGCAGCTTAGCTTCGACGCTAACAGGGACTGGGGCCAACGTCCTGACTTTC. Amino acids: CASSLASTLTGTGANVLTF. This chain joins TRBV11-2 and TRBJ2-6; tentative D call: TRBD1 (6 bases). V was trimmed by 1 base and J by 2 bases, leaving 18 bases between them. Germline CDR1 and CDR2: SGHAT and FQNNGV. The CDR3 is 19 residues long.

The chain combines TRBV7-6 with TRBJ2-7, with 13 bases matching TRBD2. The germline V gene encodes CDR1 SGHVS and CDR2 FNYEAQ. Trimming removed 2 bases from V and 7 bases from J; junction bases left unmatched: 2. The CDR3 covers 14 residues. In DNA, the CDR3 is TGTGCCAGCAGCTTAAGACTAGCGGGGGGTGAGCAGTACTTC. Its protein is CASSLRLAGGEQYF.

The V gene is TRBV2, the J gene TRBJ1-1, with a possible D match to TRBD1 (5 bases). With 5 bases removed from V and 0 bases from J, the gap between germline ends came to 10 bases. Germline V gene sequence: CDR1 SNHLY, CDR2 FYNNEI. This CDR3 region has 14 residues. The DNA of the CDR3 is TGTGCCAGCAGTACTGACAGTATGAACACTGAAGCTTTCTTT. Its protein is CASSTDSMNTEAFF.

The rearrangement links TRBV7-8 to TRBJ1-5, with a possible D match to TRBD1 (6 bases). CDR3 size: 14 residues. The V end was cut by 5 bases, the J end by 0 bases, with 8 bases between. Per germline, CDR1 SGHVS and CDR2 FQNEAQ. CDR3 residues: CASSHRDSNQPQHF. As DNA, the CDR3 is TGTGCCAGCAGCCACAGGGATAGCAATCAGCCCCAGCATTTT.

The V and J genes are TRBV27 and TRBJ2-7; TRBD2 aligns across 7 bases. Trimming at V came to 6 bases and at J to 0 bases, leaving 8 bases not matched to a gene. CDR3 length: 15 amino acids. The germline V gene encodes CDR1 MNHEY and CDR2 SMNVEV (reference sequence). The CDR3 region has the DNA TGTGCCAGCAGGGCCGGGGGGATGAGCTCCTACGAGCAGTACTTC. Translation gives CASRAGGMSSYEQYF.

This chain connects TRBV10-1 to TRBJ2-7; D is undetermined. CDR1 is WNHNN, CDR2 SYGVQD, per germline (reference sequence). Trimming left V 2 bases short and J 4 bases short, with 9 bases between. The CDR3 sequence is 13 residues long. CDR3 DNA: TGCGCCAGCAGTGAGGACAAAAGATACGAGCAGTACTTC. Protein sequence: CASSEDKRYEQYF.

This clone was picked up a small number of times. V and J are TRBV6-1 and TRBJ1-2, with D perhaps matching TRBD1 (5 bases). The length of the CDR3 is 16 residues. V lost 0 bases and J lost 2, with 13 bases in between. Germline lookup yields CDR1 MNHNS and CDR2 SASEGT. The CDR3 here is CASSEAPMTVNYGYTF. In nucleotides, the CDR3 is TGTGCCAGCAGTGAAGCCCCTATGACAGTCAACTATGGCTACACCTTC.

The chain employs TRBV15 and TRBJ1-5; D is uncertain. The CDR3 is 15 residues long. V lost 1 base, J lost 0 bases, and 7 bases lay in between. Germline-derived CDR1 and CDR2 are LNHNV and YYDKDF (reference sequence). The chain's CDR3 is CATSRGPVSNQPQHF. CDR3 in DNA: TGTGCCACCAGCAGAGGGCCCGTTAGCAATCAGCCCCAGCATTTT.